The clone carrying this TCR beta chain was recorded many times. Germline V gene lookup returns CDR1 MNHGY and CDR2 SAAAGT. CDR3 length: 18 residues. The ends lost 6 bases at V and 2 bases at J; junction bases unmatched: 11. This entry is derived from a study of prognosis after radiotherapy for stage I lung cancer. Genomic DNA served as the source from which two-round multiplex PCR generated TCR beta CDR3 amplicons. Primers (each specific to one TRBV or TRBJ gene) were used in first-round PCR. MiXCR, applied by TCRdb to the multiplex PCR reads, yields one record per CDR3 protein. The repertoire includes over 50,000 distinct CDR3 sequences, approximately 30% of them detected once, and 9.2% sits in the top ten.

Sequenced here: PBMCs, sampled before or after stereotactic body radiation therapy (not recorded which). V and J are TRBV6-8 and TRBJ2-7; TRBD2 matches at 15 bases. This receptor was identified in a donor over 45 with non-small cell lung cancer. CDR3 nucleotides: TGTGCCAGCAGAACTTACGGGACTAGCGGGAGGAGGGCCTACGAGCAGTACTTC. Encoded protein: CASRTYGTSGRRAYEQYF.